This T cell receptor (beta chain) was obtained from a study of T cell clonotyping in hematopoietic cell transplantation. Time point indicated: recipient sample about 28 days before transplant, after cytoreduction. The method was immunoSEQ multiplex PCR; TCRdb's version includes in-frame clones alone and lacks a portion of them. The repertoire includes about 19,000 clones, around three quarters of them detected once, and less than 20% sits in the top ten. CDR3 size: 15 residues. V gave up 11 bases and J gave up 0 bases; unmatched junction bases: 10. CDR1 is ENHRY and CDR2 is SYGVKD in the germline V gene.

This specimen was peripheral blood mononuclear cells, taken before stem cell transplant. This chain uses TRBV10-3 with TRBJ2-7; 10 bases fit TRBD2. This clonotype was sampled from a man in his sixties with acute myeloid leukemia. Some clones in this sample may be carry-over from other donors' samples. The CDR3 nucleotides are TGTGCCTCGCAATTAGCGGGGGGCAACTCCTACGAGCAGTACTTC. The encoded protein is CASQLAGGNSYEQYF.